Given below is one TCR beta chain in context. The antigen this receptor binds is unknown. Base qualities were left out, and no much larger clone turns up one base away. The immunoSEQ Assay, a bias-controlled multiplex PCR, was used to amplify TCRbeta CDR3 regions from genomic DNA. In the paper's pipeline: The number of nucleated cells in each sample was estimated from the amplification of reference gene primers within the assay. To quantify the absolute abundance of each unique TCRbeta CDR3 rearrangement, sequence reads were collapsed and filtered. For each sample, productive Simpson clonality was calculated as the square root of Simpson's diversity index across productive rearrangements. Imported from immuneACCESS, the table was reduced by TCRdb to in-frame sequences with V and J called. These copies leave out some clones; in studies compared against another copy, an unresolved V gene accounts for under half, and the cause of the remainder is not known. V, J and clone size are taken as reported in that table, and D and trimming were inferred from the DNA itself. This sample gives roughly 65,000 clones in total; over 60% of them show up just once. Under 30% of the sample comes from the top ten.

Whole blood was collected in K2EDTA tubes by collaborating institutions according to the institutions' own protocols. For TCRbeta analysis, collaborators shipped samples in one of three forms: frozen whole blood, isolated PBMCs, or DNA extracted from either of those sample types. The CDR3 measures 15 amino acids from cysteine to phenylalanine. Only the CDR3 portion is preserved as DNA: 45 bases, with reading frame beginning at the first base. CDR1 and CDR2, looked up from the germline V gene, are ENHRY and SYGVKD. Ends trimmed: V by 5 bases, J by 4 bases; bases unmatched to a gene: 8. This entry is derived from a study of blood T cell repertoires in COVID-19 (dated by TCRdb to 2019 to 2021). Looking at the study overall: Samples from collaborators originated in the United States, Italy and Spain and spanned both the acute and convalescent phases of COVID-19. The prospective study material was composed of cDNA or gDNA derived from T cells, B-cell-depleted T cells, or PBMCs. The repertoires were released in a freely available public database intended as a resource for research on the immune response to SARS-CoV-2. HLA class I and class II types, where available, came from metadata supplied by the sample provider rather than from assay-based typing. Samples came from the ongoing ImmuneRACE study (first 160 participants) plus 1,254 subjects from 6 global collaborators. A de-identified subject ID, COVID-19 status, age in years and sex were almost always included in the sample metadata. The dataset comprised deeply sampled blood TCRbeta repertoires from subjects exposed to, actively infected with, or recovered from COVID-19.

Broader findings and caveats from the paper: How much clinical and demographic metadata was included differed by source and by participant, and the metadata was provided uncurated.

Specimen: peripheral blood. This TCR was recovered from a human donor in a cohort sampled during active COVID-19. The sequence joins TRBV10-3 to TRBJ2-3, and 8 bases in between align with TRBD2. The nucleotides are TGTGCCATCAGTCTGACAGCGGGAGACGCAGATACGCAGTATTTT. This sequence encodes CAISLTAGDADTQYF.